This TCR beta chain was captured in a study of response to subunit inactivated influenza vaccine. Findings and caveats of the study: Only a handful of new T cells, the authors suggested, are recruited with each seasonal influenza vaccination.

One entry per CDR3 protein results from TCRdb running MiXCR on the RT-PCR reads. The table has some 500,000 distinct CDR3 sequences, about 25% seen once. Germline values: CDR1 SNHLY, CDR2 FYNNEI. The CDR3 is 13 amino acids. Trimming shortened V by 7 bases and J by 7 bases, and 14 bases separated the two germline ends. This clonotype was detected only a few times. The antigen is not known. The chain carries TRBV2 and TRBJ2-1, with no clear D. Sequences were derived from CD4+ T cells sorted from PBMCs, sampled roughly 5 days after vaccination. This clonotype was sampled from a man aged 45-65 years who received an inactivated influenza vaccine. This chain's CDR3 is CASTLVPTNEQFF. The CDR3 region has the DNA TGTGCCAGCACACTGGTCCCGACGAATGAGCAGTTCTTC. The variable domain in full, completed from reference TRBV2 and TRBJ2-1, reads EPEVTQTPSHQVTQMGQEVILRCVPISNHLYFYWYRQILGQKVEFLVSFYNNEISEKSEIFDDQFSVERPDGSNFTLKIRSTKLEDSAMYFCASTLVPTNEQFFGPGTRLTVL.